The rows below give T cell receptor beta chains drawn from one sample of a study of T-cell memory formation after mild COVID-19. TCRdb re-derived calls from the 5' RACE reads in MiXCR, one entry per CDR3 protein. This sample has 280,000 or so distinct CDR3 sequences; around 8% occur once, and the top ten carry 22%. Sequencing input: PBMCs or a T cell subset sorted from them (not recorded which). All receptors derive from a man younger than 35 who had mild COVID-19 (a few samples of this study predate the infection). Cell type and time point are not known. The CDR3 runs from the conserved cysteine through the conserved F or W.

V	J	CDR3
TRBV5-5	TRBJ1-1	CASSLAGPRTEAFF
TRBV7-6	TRBJ2-7	CASSPRWGGGYEQYF
TRBV5-1	TRBJ2-1	CASRLAGGTVNEQFF
TRBV7-9	TRBJ1-5	CASSLGWVGNQPQHF
TRBV29-1	TRBJ1-2	CSVVGRGYGYTF
TRBV29-1	TRBJ2-3	CSVGGYTDTQYF
TRBV7-8	TRBJ2-1	CASSSYRGPGYNEQFF
TRBV5-6	TRBJ2-1	CASSFRNSQNEQFF
TRBV20-1	TRBJ2-2	CSASNPTGELFF
TRBV7-9	TRBJ2-1	CASILDSYNEQFF
TRBV5-1	TRBJ2-3	CASSLLGTGRTDTQYF
TRBV5-5	TRBJ1-5	CASSFERTNQPQHF
TRBV20-1	TRBJ2-6	CSAPSAGSWANVLTF
TRBV20-1	TRBJ2-4	CSASPGAKNIQYF
TRBV5-5	TRBJ2-2	CASSEFRRSNTGELFF
TRBV5-6	TRBJ1-1	CASSPWDRPANTEAFF
TRBV20-1	TRBJ2-1	CSARESGTSSIEQFF
TRBV6-1	TRBJ1-3	CASSEEEGVNTIYF
TRBV20-1	TRBJ1-6	CSALGTPYNNSPLHF
TRBV24-1	TRBJ1-3	CATSEGTGFSGNTIYF
TRBV5-1	TRBJ2-7	CASSDGTSADEQYF
TRBV5-1	TRBJ1-2	CASSSPGQGRSGYTF
TRBV2	TRBJ2-7	CASSENPSGGYEQYF
TRBV24-1	TRBJ2-1	CATSDLFRGEQFF
TRBV19	TRBJ1-5	CASRGGVAGQQPQHF
TRBV7-3	TRBJ1-4	CASSLLRHKEKLFF
TRBV11-3	TRBJ2-3	CASSLGVWGGSTDTQYF
TRBV6-2/TRBV6-3	TRBJ1-2	CASTTDRAVFYGYTF
TRBV20-1	TRBJ1-2	CSARPTANYGYTF
TRBV11-1	TRBJ2-3	CASSIKTRKGDSYTQYF
TRBV5-1	TRBJ2-7	CASSLMQGVYYEQYF
TRBV7-2	TRBJ1-6	CASSLDNSPLHF
TRBV30	TRBJ1-5	CAWSAGGQPQHF
TRBV20-1	TRBJ2-3	CSARVPRGPDTQYF
TRBV4-3	TRBJ1-2	CASSQEQNYGYTF
TRBV9	TRBJ2-1	CASSVVGTGGLSAQFF
TRBV6-6	TRBJ1-5	CASSYTPGLTNQPQHF
TRBV7-9	TRBJ1-2	CASSPGQGQDGYTF
TRBV6-5	TRBJ1-2	CASSYSELLGYTF
TRBV4-1	TRBJ2-3	CASSLRGTGTSTDTQYF
TRBV7-3	TRBJ2-2	CASSLYPAGALGGELFF
TRBV15	TRBJ2-3	CATSRDPRDSSITQYF
TRBV29-1	TRBJ2-5	CSVGTQGYQETQYF
TRBV29-1	TRBJ1-4	CSVGYMGEKLFF
TRBV7-2	TRBJ1-5	CASSLAGPNQPQHF
TRBV20-1	TRBJ1-1	CSARSPPGNTEAFF
TRBV7-9	TRBJ2-3	CASSSQTGTDTQYF
TRBV11-1	TRBJ2-5	CASSRDGQGSETQYF
TRBV9	TRBJ2-5	CASSGGTLYQETQYF
TRBV7-2	TRBJ2-2	CASSRSSRRVNTGELFF
TRBV13	TRBJ2-3	CASSSMASTDTQYF
TRBV25-1	TRBJ2-1	CASSDQRGSSYNEQFF
TRBV4-2	TRBJ1-1	CASSQEWGSNTEAFF
TRBV7-9	TRBJ2-5	CASSPQPPSGGETQYF
TRBV6-5	TRBJ2-5	CASSYSISRDETQYF
TRBV28	TRBJ2-5	CASSFGTLNLSRTQYF